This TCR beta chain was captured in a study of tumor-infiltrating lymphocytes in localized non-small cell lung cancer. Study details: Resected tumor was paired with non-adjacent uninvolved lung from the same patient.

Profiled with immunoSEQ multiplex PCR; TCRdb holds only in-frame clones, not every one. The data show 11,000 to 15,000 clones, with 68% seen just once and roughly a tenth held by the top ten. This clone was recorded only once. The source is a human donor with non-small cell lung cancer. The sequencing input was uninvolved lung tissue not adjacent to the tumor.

As DNA, the CDR3 is TGTGCCACCAGCGGGACAGGGGTCTACGAGCAGTACTTC. Translated: CATSGTGVYEQYF. The rearrangement uses TRBV15 and TRBJ2-7; 10 bases are a match to TRBD1. The CDR3 is made up of 13 amino acids. Germline CDR1 reads LNHNV; CDR2 reads YYDKDF (reference sequence). J was trimmed by 3 bases and V by 5 bases; bases with no gene match: 1.